A single sample gave rise to the 4 T cell receptor beta chains below, sequenced in a study of CD8 T cells in Susac syndrome. After extraction with the RNeasy kit, 0.5 to 1 ug of the RNA was reverse transcribed using random hexamers. TCRdb fed the immunoSEQ multiplex PCR reads into MiXCR, producing one record per CDR3 protein. The sample has about 130,000 distinct CDR3 sequences, just under 95% seen once. The sample was CD8+ T cells from PBMCs. The receptor source for this set is a human donor with Susac syndrome.

This chain uses TRBV7-8 with TRBJ1-1; 8 bases fit TRBD1. The germline CDR1 and CDR2 sequences are SGHVS and FQNEAQ. There are 15 residues in the CDR3. The J segment lost 5 bases and the V segment lost 3 bases, leaving 8 bases of the junction unmatched. The CDR3 spells CASSFLGQVLTEAFF. The CDR3 DNA is TGTGCCAGCAGCTTCTTGGGACAGGTTCTTACTGAAGCTTTCTTT.

Remarks on this clonotype: An end of the junction does not agree with germline; a read error may underlie this. This chain connects TRBV20-1 to TRBJ2-7, with TRBD2 identical over 7 bases. Germline V gene sequence: CDR1 DFQATT, CDR2 SNEGSKA (reference sequence). This CDR3 has 13 amino acids. The CDR3 region is CSAGERDSYEQYF. The CDR3 DNA reads as TGCAGTGCTGGAGAGCGGGACTCCTACGAGCAGTACTTC.

The chain joins TRBV5-1 to TRBJ1-1; no definite D call. CDR1 and CDR2 from the germline V gene are SGHRS and YFSETQ. Trimming took 4 bases from V and 1 from J, leaving 5 bases between them. This CDR3 region has 12 residues. CDR3 bases: TGCGCCAGCAGCGAGGGGAACACTGAAGCTTTCTTT. It encodes CASSEGNTEAFF.

This clonotype is a singleton in its sample. This chain connects TRBV19 to TRBJ1-1; D is uncertain. The germline V gene has CDR1 LNHDA and CDR2 SQIVND (reference sequence). The CDR3 has 15 residues. Trimming removed 5 bases at V and 2 bases at J, with 15 bases between. Here the CDR3 DNA reads TGTGCCAGTAGTGGTATGCGGGGAATAAACACTGAAGCTTTCTTT. Protein sequence: CASSGMRGINTEAFF.